This TCR beta chain was obtained from a study of early T cells in non-severe SARS-CoV-2 infection. Notes on the study in general: VDJdb matches were skewed toward anti-spike CD8 T cell responses.

Regarding this clonotype: Its antigen is unidentified.

This CDR3 is built from 14 residues. V lost 5 bases, J lost 5 bases, and 13 bases lay in between. From germline, CDR1 is SGHTA and CDR2 FQGTGA. Researchers tagged individual cDNA molecules with unique molecular identifiers. Each CDR3 protein gets one entry after TCRdb re-called the 5' RACE reads with MiXCR. The top ten clones hold 4.8% of a sample with about 77,000 distinct CDR3 sequences, 8.5% to 10% of them seen once. The sequence derives from an adult who was a healthcare worker with PCR-confirmed SARS-CoV-2 infection or an uninfected control (not recorded which). The V call is TRBV7-3, the J call TRBJ2-1, with unresolved D. Sequencing was performed on whole blood. The CDR3 is CASSLDPAHNEQFF. As DNA, the CDR3 is TGTGCCAGCAGCCTGGACCCAGCCCACAATGAGCAGTTCTTC.